The entry that follows covers one T cell receptor (beta chain) sequence. The record originates from a study of blood T cell repertoires in COVID-19. Study as a whole: COVID-19 samples from acute and convalescent phases originated in the United States, Italy and Spain.

Trimming left V 0 bases short and J 2 bases short, with 12 bases between. There are 16 residues in the CDR3. The germline V gene encodes CDR1 LGHDT and CDR2 YNNKEL (reference sequence). Participant age was about 18 to 89 years, and participants resided in fewer than 30 US areas. Cohort allocation depended upon clinical history that participants reported. In the authors' methods: How many nucleated cells were present was estimated from reference gene primer amplification. Generated by immunoSEQ multiplex PCR, the TCRdb table keeps only in-frame clones and is missing some. V and J calls plus clone size are reproduced from that table; the DNA served to infer D and trimming. The table has some 300,000 clones, about 89% seen once.

The specimen was PBMCs or T cells enriched from blood (not recorded which). This chain uses TRBV3-1 (or the pseudogene TRBV3-2) with TRBJ2-3; tentatively, D is TRBD1 (6 bases). The source is a woman in her thirties or forties who had recovered from COVID-19. CDR3 nucleotides: TGTGCCAGCAGCCAAGAGGTATGGGACAACACAGATACGCAGTATTTT. This codes for CASSQEVWDNTDTQYF.